The sequence of this T cell receptor beta chain was determined in a study of memory CD4+ T cells and cytomegalovirus serostatus. At the level of the study: This sample comes from healthy Belgian adults, several CMV seropositive, roughly 22 seronegative. Study results and caveats: CMV serostatus prediction reached median AUC 0.95, or 0.91 with US-trained model.

The sort gate was single viable CD3+CD4+CD8-CD45RO+ cells for memory CD4+ T cells. Serum IgG to CMV pp150, pp28, p38 and p52 defined serostatus. Worth noting for this clone: The antigen is unknown.

In the source study's methods: Out-of-frame sequences were removed, leaving 2,204,828 distinct TCRbeta sequences. Clones were read by immunoSEQ multiplex PCR, and TCRdb kept only the in-frame ones, dropping some. V, J and clone size were drawn from that table, and D and trimming were deduced from the DNA. The profile covers tens of thousands of clones, with 70% to 80% appearing a single time and approximately 0.81% taken by the ten largest. V was cut by 6 bases and J by 0 bases, with 11 bases left in between. Germline CDR1 reads SNHLY; CDR2 reads FYNNEI. The CDR3 is 14 amino acids. This receptor was taken from an adult in good health and CMV-seronegative. The chain links TRBV2 to TRBJ1-1; unclear D gene. The source material was memory CD4+ T cells from blood. The DNA of the CDR3 is TGTGCCAGCAGGCAAAGGGAAATGAACACTGAAGCTTTCTTT. Translation: CASRQREMNTEAFF.